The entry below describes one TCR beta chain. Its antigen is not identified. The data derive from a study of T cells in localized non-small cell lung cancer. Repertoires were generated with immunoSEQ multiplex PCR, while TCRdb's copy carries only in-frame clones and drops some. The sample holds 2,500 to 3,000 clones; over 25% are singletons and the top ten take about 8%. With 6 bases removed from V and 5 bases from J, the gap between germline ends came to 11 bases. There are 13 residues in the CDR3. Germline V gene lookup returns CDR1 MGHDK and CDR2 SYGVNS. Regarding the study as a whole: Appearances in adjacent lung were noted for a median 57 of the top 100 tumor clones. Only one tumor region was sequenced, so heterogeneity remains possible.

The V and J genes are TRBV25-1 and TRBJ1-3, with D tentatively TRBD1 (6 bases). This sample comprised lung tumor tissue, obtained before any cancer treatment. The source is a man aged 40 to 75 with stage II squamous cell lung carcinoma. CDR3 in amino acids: CASSPTGRNTIYF. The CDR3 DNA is TGTGCCAGCAGCCCCACAGGGAGAAACACCATATATTTT.